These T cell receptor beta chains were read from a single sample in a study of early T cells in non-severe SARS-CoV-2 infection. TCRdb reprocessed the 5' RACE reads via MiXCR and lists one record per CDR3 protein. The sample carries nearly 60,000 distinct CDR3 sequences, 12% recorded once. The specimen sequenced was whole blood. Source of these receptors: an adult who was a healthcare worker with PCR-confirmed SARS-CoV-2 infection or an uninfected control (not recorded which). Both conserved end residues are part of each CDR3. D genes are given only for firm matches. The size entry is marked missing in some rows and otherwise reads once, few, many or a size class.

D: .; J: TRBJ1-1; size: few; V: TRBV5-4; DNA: TGTGCCAGCAGCTTGCCAGCTATGAACACTGAAGCTTTCTTT; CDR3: CASSLPAMNTEAFF
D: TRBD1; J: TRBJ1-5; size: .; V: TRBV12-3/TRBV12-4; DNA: TGTGCCAGCAGGGGGACAGAAGATCAGCCCCAGCATTTT; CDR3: CASRGTEDQPQHF
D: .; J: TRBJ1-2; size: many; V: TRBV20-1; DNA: TGCAGTGCTAGAGATACCGCTAACTATGGCTACACCTTC; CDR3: CSARDTANYGYTF
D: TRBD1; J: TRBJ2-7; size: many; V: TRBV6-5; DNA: TGTGCCAGCAGTTACAACAGGGGCGGAGGCTACGAGCAGTACTTC; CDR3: CASSYNRGGGYEQYF
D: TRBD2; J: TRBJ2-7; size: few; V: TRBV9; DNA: TGTGCCAGCAGCGTAGAGGGCGGGGGGCCCAACGAGCAGTACTTC; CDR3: CASSVEGGGPNEQYF
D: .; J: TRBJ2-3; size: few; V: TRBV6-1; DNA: TGTGCCAGCAGTGAACGGCAGGCTGCAGTAGATACGCAGTATTTT; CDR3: CASSERQAAVDTQYF
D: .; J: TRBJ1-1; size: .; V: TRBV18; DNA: TGTGCCAGCTCACCAGTACAGGGCACTGAAGCTTTCTTT; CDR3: CASSPVQGTEAFF
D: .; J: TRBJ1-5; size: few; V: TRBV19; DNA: TGTGCCAGTGGAACCTATCAGCCCCAGCATTTT; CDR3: CASGTYQPQHF
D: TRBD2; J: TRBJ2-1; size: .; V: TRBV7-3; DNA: TGTGCCAGCAGCCACCTCACTAGCGGGAGACGGGACAATGAGCAGTTCTTC; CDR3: CASSHLTSGRRDNEQFF
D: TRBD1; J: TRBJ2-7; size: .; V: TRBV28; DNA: TGTGCCAGCATGAGGGACAGGTTAAACGAGCAGTACTTC; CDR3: CASMRDRLNEQYF
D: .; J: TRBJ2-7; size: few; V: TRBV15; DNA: TGTGCCACCAGCAGAGGAGGGGCTCGGGTCGAGCAGTACTTC; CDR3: CATSRGGARVEQYF
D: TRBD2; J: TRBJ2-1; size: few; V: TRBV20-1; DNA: TGCAGTGCTAGGCTCACTAGCGGGGGTTCCTACAATGAGCAGTTCTTC; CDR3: CSARLTSGGSYNEQFF
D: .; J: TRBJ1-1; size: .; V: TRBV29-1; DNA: TGCAGCGGTGCCCTCATGAACACTGAAGCTTTCTTT; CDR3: CSGALMNTEAFF
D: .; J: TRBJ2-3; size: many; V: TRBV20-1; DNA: TGCAGTGCAGGACCGAGGCACACAGATACGCAGTATTTT; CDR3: CSAGPRHTDTQYF
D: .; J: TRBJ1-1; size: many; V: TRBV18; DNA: TGTGCCAGCTCACCGATCGCCCCCAAAATGAACACTGAAGCTTTCTTT; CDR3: CASSPIAPKMNTEAFF
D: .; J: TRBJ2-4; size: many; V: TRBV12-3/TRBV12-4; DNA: TGTGCCAGCACCCAGGAGGGAAACATTCAGTACTTC; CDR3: CASTQEGNIQYF
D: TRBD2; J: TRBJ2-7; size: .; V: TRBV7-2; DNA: TGTGCCAGCAGCTCAGGACTAGCGGGGAGGAGCTCCTACGAGCAGTACTTC; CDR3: CASSSGLAGRSSYEQYF
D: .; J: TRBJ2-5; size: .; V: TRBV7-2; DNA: TGTGCCAGCAGCTTCAGCCCCCTCCAAGAGACCCAGTACTTC; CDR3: CASSFSPLQETQYF
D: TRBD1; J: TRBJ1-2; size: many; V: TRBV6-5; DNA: TGTGCCAGCAGCCTCGCCGGACAGGGATACTATGGCTACACCTTC; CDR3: CASSLAGQGYYGYTF
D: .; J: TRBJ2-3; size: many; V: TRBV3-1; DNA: TGTGCCAGCAGCCAAGAGTTAGCTTCAGATACGCAGTATTTT; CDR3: CASSQELASDTQYF
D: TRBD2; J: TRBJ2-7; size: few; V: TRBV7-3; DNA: TGTGCCAGCAGTAGTCTAGCGGGACGCGAGCAGTACTTC; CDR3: CASSSLAGREQYF
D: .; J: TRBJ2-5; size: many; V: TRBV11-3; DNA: TGTGCCAGCAGTCCGACGGCTACCCAAGAGACCCAGTACTTC; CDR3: CASSPTATQETQYF
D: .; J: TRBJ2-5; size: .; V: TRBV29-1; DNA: TGCAGCGTGGCGGGACTGGGGATGACCCAGTACTTC; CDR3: CSVAGLGMTQYF
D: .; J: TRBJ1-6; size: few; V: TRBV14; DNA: TGTGCCAGCAGCCAAAGTAATTCACCCCTCCACTTT; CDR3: CASSQSNSPLHF
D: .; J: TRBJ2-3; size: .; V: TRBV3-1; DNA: TGTGCCAGCAGCCAATGGTACAGGGATACGCAGTATTTT; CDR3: CASSQWYRDTQYF
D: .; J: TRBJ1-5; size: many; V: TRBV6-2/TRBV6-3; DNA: TGTGCCAGCAGTTACTCGAAGTCAGGGGCGCAGGGTCAGCCCCAGCATTTT; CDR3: CASSYSKSGAQGQPQHF
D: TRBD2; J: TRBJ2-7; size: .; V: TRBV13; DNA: TGTGCCAGCAGCTTATCCGGTAGCGGGAGGCCCCCCTACGAGCAGTACTTC; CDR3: CASSLSGSGRPPYEQYF
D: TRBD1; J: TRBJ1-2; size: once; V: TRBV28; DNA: TGTGCCAGCAGCTCTTTAGGACAGGGGATCCCGTACTATGGCTACACCTTC; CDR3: CASSSLGQGIPYYGYTF
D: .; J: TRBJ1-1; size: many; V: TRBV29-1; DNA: TGCAGCGTTGAGGACCGCAGGGGAAACACTGAAGCTTTCTTT; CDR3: CSVEDRRGNTEAFF
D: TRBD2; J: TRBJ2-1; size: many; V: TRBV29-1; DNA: TGCAGCGTTGAAGGGCTCCCGAATAGCGGGAGCTCCTACAATGAGCAGTTCTTC; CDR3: CSVEGLPNSGSSYNEQFF